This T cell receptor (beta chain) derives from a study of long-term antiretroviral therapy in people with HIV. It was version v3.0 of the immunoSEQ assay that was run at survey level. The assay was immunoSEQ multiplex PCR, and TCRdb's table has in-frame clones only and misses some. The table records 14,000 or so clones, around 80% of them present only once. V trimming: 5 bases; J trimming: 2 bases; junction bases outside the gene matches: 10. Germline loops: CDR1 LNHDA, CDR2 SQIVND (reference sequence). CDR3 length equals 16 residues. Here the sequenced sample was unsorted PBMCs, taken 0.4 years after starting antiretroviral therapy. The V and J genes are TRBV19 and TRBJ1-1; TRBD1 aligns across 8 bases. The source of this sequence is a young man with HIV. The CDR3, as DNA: TGTGCCAGTAGTCCCCGCAGGGGGCAATTAAACACTGAAGCTTTCTTT. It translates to CASSPRRGQLNTEAFF.